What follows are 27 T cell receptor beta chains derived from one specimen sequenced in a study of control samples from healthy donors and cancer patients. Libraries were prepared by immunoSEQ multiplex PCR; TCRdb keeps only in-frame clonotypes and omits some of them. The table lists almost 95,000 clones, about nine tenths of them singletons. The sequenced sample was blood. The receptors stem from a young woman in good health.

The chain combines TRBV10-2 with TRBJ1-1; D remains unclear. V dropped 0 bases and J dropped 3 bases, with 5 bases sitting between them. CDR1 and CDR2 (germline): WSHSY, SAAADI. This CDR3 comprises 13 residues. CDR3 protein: CASSESGYTEAFF. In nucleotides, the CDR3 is TGCGCCAGCAGTGAGTCTGGTTACACTGAAGCTTTCTTT.

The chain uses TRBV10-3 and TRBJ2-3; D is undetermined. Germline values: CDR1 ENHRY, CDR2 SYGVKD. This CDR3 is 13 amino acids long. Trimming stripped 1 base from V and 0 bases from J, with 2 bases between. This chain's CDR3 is CAISEYSTDTQYF. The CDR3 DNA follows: TGTGCCATCAGTGAGTACAGCACAGATACGCAGTATTTT.

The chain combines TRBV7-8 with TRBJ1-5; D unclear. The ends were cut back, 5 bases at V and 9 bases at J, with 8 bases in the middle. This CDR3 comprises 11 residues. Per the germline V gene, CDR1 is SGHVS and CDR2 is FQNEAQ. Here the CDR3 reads CASSRGGPQHF. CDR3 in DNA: TGTGCCAGCAGCCGTGGTGGGCCCCAGCATTTT.

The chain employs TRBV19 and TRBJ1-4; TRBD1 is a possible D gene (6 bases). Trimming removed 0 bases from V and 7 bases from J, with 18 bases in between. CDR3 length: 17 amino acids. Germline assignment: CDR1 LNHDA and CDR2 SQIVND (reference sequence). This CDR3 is CASSIDPLGRGIEKLFF. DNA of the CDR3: TGTGCCAGTAGTATAGATCCATTGGGCAGGGGAATTGAAAAACTGTTTTTT.

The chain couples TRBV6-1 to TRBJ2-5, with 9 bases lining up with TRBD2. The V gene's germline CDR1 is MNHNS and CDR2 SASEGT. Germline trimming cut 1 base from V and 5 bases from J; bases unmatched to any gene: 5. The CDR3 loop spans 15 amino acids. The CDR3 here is CASSEGLAGSETQYF. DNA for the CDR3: TGTGCCAGCAGTGAAGGCCTAGCGGGGAGTGAGACCCAGTACTTC.

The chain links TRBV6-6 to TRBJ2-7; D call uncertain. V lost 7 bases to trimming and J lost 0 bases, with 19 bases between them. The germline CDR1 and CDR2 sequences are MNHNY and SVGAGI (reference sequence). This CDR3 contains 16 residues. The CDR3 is CASIRSVIASSYEQYF. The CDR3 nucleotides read TGTGCCAGCATTCGATCGGTCATTGCGAGCTCCTACGAGCAGTACTTC.

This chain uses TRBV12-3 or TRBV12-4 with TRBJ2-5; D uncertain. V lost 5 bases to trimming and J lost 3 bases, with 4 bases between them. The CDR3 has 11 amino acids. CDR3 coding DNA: TGTGCCAGCAGTGTCGAAGAGACCCAGTACTTC. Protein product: CASSVEETQYF.

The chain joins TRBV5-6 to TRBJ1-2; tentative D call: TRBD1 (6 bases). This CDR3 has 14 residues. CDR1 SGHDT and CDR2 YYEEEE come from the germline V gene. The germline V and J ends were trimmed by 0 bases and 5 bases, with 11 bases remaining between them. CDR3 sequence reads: CASSLVGARYGYTF. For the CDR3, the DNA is TGTGCCAGCAGCTTGGTGGGGGCGCGGTATGGCTACACCTTC. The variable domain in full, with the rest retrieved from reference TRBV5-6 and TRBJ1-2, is DAGVTQSPTHLIKTRGQQVTLRCSPKSGHDTVSWYQQALGQGPQFIFQYYEEEERQRGNFPDRFSGHQFPNYSSELNVNALLLGDSALYLCASSLVGARYGYTFGSGTRLTVV.

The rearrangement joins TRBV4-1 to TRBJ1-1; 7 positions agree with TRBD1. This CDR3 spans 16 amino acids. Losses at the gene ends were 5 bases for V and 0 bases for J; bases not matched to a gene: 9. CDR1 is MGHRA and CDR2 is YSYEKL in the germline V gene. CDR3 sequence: CASSEFQTGMNTEAFF. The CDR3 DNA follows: TGCGCCAGCAGCGAATTCCAGACAGGGATGAACACTGAAGCTTTCTTT.

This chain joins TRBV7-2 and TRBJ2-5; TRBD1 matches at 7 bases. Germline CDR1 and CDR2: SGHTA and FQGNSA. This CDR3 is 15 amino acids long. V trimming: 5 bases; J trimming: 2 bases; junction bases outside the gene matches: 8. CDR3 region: CASSQSSGQQETQYF. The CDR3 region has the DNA TGTGCCAGCAGCCAATCCTCGGGACAGCAAGAGACCCAGTACTTC.

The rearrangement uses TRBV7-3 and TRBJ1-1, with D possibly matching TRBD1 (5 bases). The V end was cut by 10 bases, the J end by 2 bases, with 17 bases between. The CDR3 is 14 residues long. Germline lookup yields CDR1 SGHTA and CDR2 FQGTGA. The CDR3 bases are TGTGCCACCCGCCAGGGACGGGTCAACACTGAAGCTTTCTTT. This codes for CATRQGRVNTEAFF.

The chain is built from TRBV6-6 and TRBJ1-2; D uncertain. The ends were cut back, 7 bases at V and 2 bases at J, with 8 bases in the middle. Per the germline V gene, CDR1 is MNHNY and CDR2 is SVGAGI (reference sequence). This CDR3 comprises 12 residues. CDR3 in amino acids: CASIDGNYGYTF. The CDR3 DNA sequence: TGTGCCAGCATAGACGGGAACTATGGCTACACCTTC.

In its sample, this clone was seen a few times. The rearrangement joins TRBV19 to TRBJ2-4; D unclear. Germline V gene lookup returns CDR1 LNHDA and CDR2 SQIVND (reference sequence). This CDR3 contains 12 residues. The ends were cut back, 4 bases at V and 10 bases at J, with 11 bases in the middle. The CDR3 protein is CASSKALGIQYF. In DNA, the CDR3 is TGTGCCAGTAGTAAAGCCTTAGGGATTCAGTACTTC.

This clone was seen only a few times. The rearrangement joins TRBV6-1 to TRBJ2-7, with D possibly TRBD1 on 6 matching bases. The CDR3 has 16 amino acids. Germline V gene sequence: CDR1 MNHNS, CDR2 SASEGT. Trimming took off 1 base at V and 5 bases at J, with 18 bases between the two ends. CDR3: CASSEGGSGVGHEQYF. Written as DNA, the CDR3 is TGTGCCAGCAGTGAAGGGGGCTCAGGGGTTGGACACGAGCAGTACTTC.

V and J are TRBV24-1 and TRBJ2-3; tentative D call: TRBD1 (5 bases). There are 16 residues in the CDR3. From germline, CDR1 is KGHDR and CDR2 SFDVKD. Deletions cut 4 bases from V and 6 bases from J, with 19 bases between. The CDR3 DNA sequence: TGTGCCACCAGTGAAGATCGAACAGGAAGAATGGATACGCAGTATTTT. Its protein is CATSEDRTGRMDTQYF.

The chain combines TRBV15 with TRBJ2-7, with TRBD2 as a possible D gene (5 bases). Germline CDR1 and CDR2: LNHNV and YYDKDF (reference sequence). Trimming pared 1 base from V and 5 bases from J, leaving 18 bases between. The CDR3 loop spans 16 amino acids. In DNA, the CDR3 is TGTGCCACCAGCAGAGGTGGACTGGGTGGATGGGACGAGCAGTACTTC. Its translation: CATSRGGLGGWDEQYF.

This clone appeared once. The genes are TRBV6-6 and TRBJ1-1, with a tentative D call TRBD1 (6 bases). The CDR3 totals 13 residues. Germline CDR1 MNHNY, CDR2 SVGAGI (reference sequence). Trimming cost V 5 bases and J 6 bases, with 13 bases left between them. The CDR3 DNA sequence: TGTGCCAGCAGTACTACAGGGTTGGCTGAAGCTTTCTTT. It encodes CASSTTGLAEAFF.

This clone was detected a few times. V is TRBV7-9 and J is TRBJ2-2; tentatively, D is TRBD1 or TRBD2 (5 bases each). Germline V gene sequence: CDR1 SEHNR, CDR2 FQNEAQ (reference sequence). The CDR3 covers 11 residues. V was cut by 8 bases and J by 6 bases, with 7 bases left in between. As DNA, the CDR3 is TGTGCCAGCTCGGGGCCCGGGGAGCTGTTTTTT. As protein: CASSGPGELFF.

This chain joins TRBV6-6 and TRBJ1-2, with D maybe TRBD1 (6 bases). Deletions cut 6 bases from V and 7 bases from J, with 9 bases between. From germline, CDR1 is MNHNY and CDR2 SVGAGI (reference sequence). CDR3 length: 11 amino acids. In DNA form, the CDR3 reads TGTGCCAGCAGGGAGGGGGTTGGCTACACCTTC. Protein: CASREGVGYTF.

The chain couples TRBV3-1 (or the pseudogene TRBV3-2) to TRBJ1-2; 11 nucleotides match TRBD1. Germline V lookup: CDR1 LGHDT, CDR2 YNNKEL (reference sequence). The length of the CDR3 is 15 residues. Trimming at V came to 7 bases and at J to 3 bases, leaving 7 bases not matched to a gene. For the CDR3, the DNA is TGTGCCAGCACCGAAGGACAGGGGGCTCACTATGGCTACACCTTC. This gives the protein CASTEGQGAHYGYTF.

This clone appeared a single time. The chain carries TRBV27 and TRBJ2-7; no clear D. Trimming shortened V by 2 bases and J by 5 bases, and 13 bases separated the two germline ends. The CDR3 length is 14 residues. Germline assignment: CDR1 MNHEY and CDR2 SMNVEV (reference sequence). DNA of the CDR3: TGTGCCAGCAGTTTAACTTTTCAAACCCACGAGCAGTACTTC. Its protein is CASSLTFQTHEQYF.

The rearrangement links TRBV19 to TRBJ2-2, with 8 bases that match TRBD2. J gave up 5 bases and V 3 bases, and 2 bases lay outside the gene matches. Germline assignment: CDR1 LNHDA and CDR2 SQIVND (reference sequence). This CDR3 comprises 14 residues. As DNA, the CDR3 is TGTGCCAGTAGTATTCAGCGGGGGACCGGGGAGCTGTTTTTT. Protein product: CASSIQRGTGELFF.

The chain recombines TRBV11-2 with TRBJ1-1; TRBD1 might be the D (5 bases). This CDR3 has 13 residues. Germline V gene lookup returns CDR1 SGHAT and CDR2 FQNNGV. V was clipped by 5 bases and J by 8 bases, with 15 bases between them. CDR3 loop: CASSPADILEAFF. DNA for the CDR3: TGTGCCAGCAGCCCAGCGGACATTTTGGAAGCTTTCTTT. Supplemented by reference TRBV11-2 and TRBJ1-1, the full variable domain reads EAGVAQSPRYKIIEKRQSVAFWCNPISGHATLYWYQQILGQGPKLLIQFQNNGVVDDSQLPKDRFSAERLKGVDSTLKIQPAKLEDSAVYLCASSPADILEAFFGQGTRLTVV.

CDR3 sequence: CASSVTTQSYNEQFF. CDR3 in DNA: TGTGCCAGCAGCGTAACAACTCAGTCATACAATGAGCAGTTCTTC. The rearrangement uses TRBV9 and TRBJ2-1; D ambiguous. The CDR3 runs 15 residues. Looked up from germline, CDR1 is SGDLS and CDR2 is YYNGEE. The V gene lost 1 base and the J gene lost 4 bases, with 12 bases spanning the gap.

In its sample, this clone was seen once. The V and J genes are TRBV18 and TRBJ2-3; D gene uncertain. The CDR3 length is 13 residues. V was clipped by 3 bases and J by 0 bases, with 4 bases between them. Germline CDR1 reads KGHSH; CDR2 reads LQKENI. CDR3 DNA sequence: TGTGCCAGCTCACCTATTAGCACAGATACGCAGTATTTT. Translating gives CASSPISTDTQYF. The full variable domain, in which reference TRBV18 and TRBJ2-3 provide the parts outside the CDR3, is NAGVMQNPRHLVRRRGQEARLRCSPMKGHSHVYWYRQLPEEGLKFMVYLQKENIIDESGMPKERFSAEFPKEGPSILRIQQVVRGDSAAYFCASSPISTDTQYFGPGTRLTVL.

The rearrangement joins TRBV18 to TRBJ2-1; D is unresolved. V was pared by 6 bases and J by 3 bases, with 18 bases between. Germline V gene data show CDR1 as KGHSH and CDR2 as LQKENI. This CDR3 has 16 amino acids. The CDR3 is CASSQTGSSLYNEQFF. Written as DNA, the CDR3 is TGTGCCAGCTCCCAAACCGGGTCCTCGCTCTACAATGAGCAGTTCTTC.

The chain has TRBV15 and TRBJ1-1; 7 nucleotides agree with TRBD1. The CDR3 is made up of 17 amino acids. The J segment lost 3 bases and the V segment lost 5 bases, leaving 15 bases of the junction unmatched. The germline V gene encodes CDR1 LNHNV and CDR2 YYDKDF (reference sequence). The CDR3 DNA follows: TGTGCCACCAGCGGACCCGACAGGGAGTTGGGATACACTGAAGCTTTCTTT. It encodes CATSGPDRELGYTEAFF.